This TCR beta chain was sequenced during a study of T cells in localized non-small cell lung cancer. The study's findings and limits: Appearing in adjacent lung were a median about 57 of the top 100 tumor clones. As only one tumor region underwent sequencing, heterogeneity remains possible. Measurement of T cell clonality placed uninvolved adjacent lung highest, above the level in tumor. Greater blood T cell density accompanied longer overall survival.

Here immunoSEQ multiplex PCR was the method, and the copy in TCRdb shows in-frame clones only, minus some. This sample has some 130,000 clones; more than 70% occur once, and the top ten carry over 1.5%. On this clone itself: Its antigen is undetermined.

The CDR3 has 14 amino acids. With 2 bases removed from V and 12 bases from J, the gap between germline ends came to 20 bases. Germline CDR1 reads MDHEN; CDR2 reads SYDVKM. This specimen was peripheral blood, taken before any cancer treatment. The sequence came from a female donor aged 60 or older with stage I lung adenocarcinoma. The rearrangement uses TRBV28 and TRBJ2-7; D may be TRBD2 (6 bases). Here the CDR3 DNA reads TGTGCCAGCAGTTTAGCCTCCCCGGGGACTTTAAGGTACTTC. Translated, it gives CASSLASPGTLRYF.